The 10 T cell receptor beta chains below come from one sample, sequenced in a study of cytomegalovirus exposure and HLA in healthy donors. Primers included in the PCR were 60 Vbeta and 13 Jbeta primers. The assay was immunoSEQ multiplex PCR, and TCRdb's table has in-frame clones only and misses some. The sample has roughly 100,000 clones; 75% are singletons. The specimen sequenced was PBMCs. Receptor source: a man aged 40-49 years in good health and CMV-seronegative.

This chain uses TRBV29-1 with TRBJ1-3; D is uncertain. CDR1 is SQVTM, CDR2 ANQGSEA, per germline. V lost 2 bases and J 1 base, leaving 3 bases between the germline ends. The CDR3 consists of 12 residues. The CDR3 reads CSVESSGNTIYF. The CDR3 nucleotides are TGCAGCGTTGAATCTTCTGGAAACACCATATATTTT.

The genes are TRBV7-8 and TRBJ1-4; tentatively, D is TRBD1 (5 bases). Germline CDR1 SGHVS, CDR2 FQNEAQ. The CDR3 length is 11 residues. V was trimmed by 4 bases and J by 14 bases, leaving 11 bases between them. CDR3 residues: CASSSAKGLFF. CDR3 nucleotides: TGTGCCAGCAGCTCCGCAAAGGGGCTGTTTTTT.

The V gene is TRBV11-2, the J gene TRBJ2-7; D is perhaps TRBD2 (7 bases). Germline V gives CDR1 SGHAT, CDR2 FQNNGV. The CDR3 length is 15 residues. The V end was cut by 5 bases, the J end by 2 bases, with 16 bases between. The CDR3 nucleotides are TGTGCCAGCAGCAAAGTACAGGGAGGGCCCTACGAGCAGTACTTC. It is translated as CASSKVQGGPYEQYF. The full variable domain, completed using reference TRBV11-2 and TRBJ2-7, is EAGVAQSPRYKIIEKRQSVAFWCNPISGHATLYWYQQILGQGPKLLIQFQNNGVVDDSQLPKDRFSAERLKGVDSTLKIQPAKLEDSAVYLCASSKVQGGPYEQYFGPGTRLTVT.

The chain joins TRBV28 to TRBJ2-2; 8 positions agree with TRBD1. Germline V gene lookup returns CDR1 MDHEN and CDR2 SYDVKM. The CDR3 covers 16 residues. J lost 4 bases, V lost 11 bases, and 15 bases had no gene match. The CDR3 is CAAAGIGQGSTGELFF. The CDR3 region has the DNA TGTGCCGCCGCGGGGATCGGACAGGGAAGCACCGGGGAGCTGTTTTTT. Supplemented by reference TRBV28 and TRBJ2-2, the full variable domain reads DVKVTQSSRYLVKRTGEKVFLECVQDMDHENMFWYRQDPGLGLRLIYFSYDVKMKEKGDIPEGYSVSREKKERFSLILESASTNQTSMYLCAAAGIGQGSTGELFFGEGSRLTVL.

DNA for the CDR3: TGTGCCAGCAGTGAAAGCGGAACAGGGAAAACTTTCTTT. It translates to CASSESGTGKTFF. The V gene is TRBV6-1, the J gene TRBJ1-1; tentatively, D is TRBD1 (6 bases). The CDR3 runs 13 residues. Germline CDR1 reads MNHNS; CDR2 reads SASEGT. With 2 bases removed from V and 12 bases from J, the gap between germline ends came to 16 bases.

The chain links TRBV28 to TRBJ1-2; D unresolved. The CDR3 is made up of 12 amino acids. The V end was cut by 6 bases, the J end by 3 bases, with 8 bases between. CDR1 and CDR2 (germline): MDHEN, SYDVKM. CDR3 loop: CASSPFYYGYTF. The CDR3 DNA is TGTGCCAGCAGCCCTTTCTACTATGGCTACACCTTC.

This chain joins TRBV7-9 and TRBJ1-2, with TRBD1 identical over 7 bases. Unmatched junction bases numbered 8, after V lost 5 bases and J lost 5 bases. The CDR3 contains 14 residues. Germline values: CDR1 SEHNR, CDR2 FQNEAQ (reference sequence). For the CDR3, the DNA is TGTGCCAGCAGCCCCAGGGACAGTTTATATGGCTACACCTTC. It yields the protein CASSPRDSLYGYTF.

This clone was detected once. V usage is TRBV6-5 and J usage is TRBJ1-2, with D tentatively TRBD1 (6 bases). Trimming removed 3 bases from V and 8 bases from J, with 22 bases in between. Germline V gene sequence: CDR1 MNHEY, CDR2 SVGAGI. CDR3 length: 16 amino acids. The CDR3: CASSYWGGTGAGGYTF. As DNA, the CDR3 is TGTGCCAGCAGTTATTGGGGGGGGACGGGGGCGGGAGGCTACACCTTC.

The gene calls are TRBV11-3 and TRBJ1-1; maybe TRBD1 (5 bases). Trimming left V 8 bases short and J 5 bases short, with 18 bases between. The germline gives CDR1 SGHNT, CDR2 YENEEA. The CDR3 is 14 amino acids. The CDR3 loop reads CASLPLGDGTEAFF. The CDR3 coding sequence is TGTGCCAGCCTACCCCTAGGGGATGGGACTGAAGCTTTCTTT. Drawing the rest from reference TRBV11-3 and TRBJ1-1, the complete variable domain is EAGVVQSPRYKIIEKKQPVAFWCNPISGHNTLYWYLQNLGQGPELLIRYENEEAVDDSQLPKDRFSAERLKGVDSTLKIQPAELGDSAVYLCASLPLGDGTEAFFGQGTRLTVV.

The genes are TRBV27 and TRBJ1-4; D is ambiguous. This CDR3 has 15 amino acids. V lost 5 bases, J lost 8 bases, and 18 bases lay in between. Germline values: CDR1 MNHEY, CDR2 SMNVEV (reference sequence). The CDR3 region is CASSTDSLGREKLFF. CDR3 coding DNA: TGTGCCAGCAGTACGGACTCTCTGGGTAGGGAAAAACTGTTTTTT.